What follows are 20 T cell receptor beta chains derived from one specimen sequenced in a study of blood T cell repertoires in COVID-19. Libraries were prepared by immunoSEQ multiplex PCR; TCRdb keeps only in-frame clonotypes and omits some of them. This sample carries fewer than 250,000 clones, 88% of them seen once, and the ten largest clones take roughly 14%. Sequencing was done on a sample of PBMCs or T cells enriched from blood (not recorded which). The receptors here all came from a woman aged 50 to 65 with acute COVID-19.

CDR3 nucleotide sequence: TGTGCCAGCAGTTTAGGGGGTCAGGGGGCTAAAGGCTACACCTTC. Translated: CASSLGGQGAKGYTF. The chain recombines TRBV28 with TRBJ1-2; TRBD1 aligns across 8 bases. This CDR3 region has 15 residues. Germline lookup yields CDR1 MDHEN and CDR2 SYDVKM. The V segment lost 2 bases and the J segment 8 bases; nucleotides outside the gene matches: 10.

The chain joins TRBV19 to TRBJ2-7, with TRBD2 matching 9 bases. J was trimmed by 0 bases and V by 5 bases; bases with no gene match: 5. This CDR3 has 15 amino acids. Germline V CDR1 and CDR2: LNHDA, SQIVND (reference sequence). The CDR3 loop reads CASSPSGRFSYEQYF. CDR3 bases: TGTGCCAGTAGTCCGAGCGGGAGGTTCTCCTACGAGCAGTACTTC. The full variable domain, its missing parts supplied by reference TRBV19 and TRBJ2-7, is DGGITQSPKYLFRKEGQNVTLSCEQNLNHDAMYWYRQDPGQGLRLIYYSQIVNDFQKGDIAEGYSVSREKKESFPLTVTSAQKNPTAFYLCASSPSGRFSYEQYFGPGTRLTVT.

This clone was detected once. The chain employs TRBV7-8 and TRBJ1-5; 8 bases align to TRBD1. This CDR3 contains 16 residues. The germline CDR1 and CDR2 sequences are SGHVS and FQNEAQ. The junction had 10 bases not matched to a gene; V was cut back by 5 bases and J by 4 bases. CDR3 protein: CASSDPGGAVNQPQHF. CDR3 nucleotide sequence: TGTGCCAGCAGCGATCCAGGGGGCGCGGTTAATCAGCCCCAGCATTTT.

This chain uses TRBV29-1 with TRBJ2-2; 8 bases agree with TRBD2. This CDR3 has 17 residues. After removal of 0 bases from V and 2 bases from J, the junction contained 8 bases not matched to a gene. The germline gives CDR1 SQVTM, CDR2 ANQGSEA. The CDR3 reads CSVEELREVGNTGELFF. The CDR3 bases are TGCAGCGTTGAAGAATTGCGGGAGGTTGGAAACACCGGGGAGCTGTTTTTT.

CDR3 amino acids: CASRNGLAGVEQFF. CDR3 DNA: TGTGCCAGTCGCAACGGACTAGCGGGAGTTGAGCAGTTCTTC. The V gene is TRBV27, the J gene TRBJ2-1; 13 nucleotides match TRBD2. CDR3 size: 14 residues. Unmatched junction bases numbered 8, after V lost 9 bases and J lost 9 bases. CDR1 and CDR2 (germline): MNHEY, SMNVEV (reference sequence).

CDR3 in amino acids: CASSNSGRAENEQFF. The CDR3 DNA is TGTGCCAGCAGCAATAGCGGGAGGGCAGAAAATGAGCAGTTCTTC. The chain recombines TRBV11-2 with TRBJ2-1; TRBD2 matches 11 bases. The CDR3 has 15 amino acids. Germline trimming cut 5 bases from V and 7 bases from J; bases unmatched to any gene: 7. Germline values: CDR1 SGHAT, CDR2 FQNNGV.

The V gene is TRBV2, the J gene TRBJ2-7, with TRBD2 matching over 8 bases. The length of the CDR3 is 13 residues. J was trimmed by 3 bases and V by 5 bases; bases with no gene match: 3. Germline-derived CDR1 and CDR2 are SNHLY and FYNNEI. The CDR3 DNA reads as TGTGCCAGCAGTAAAGGGACTAGCTACGAGCAGTACTTC. Translated: CASSKGTSYEQYF.

A remark on this clone: Other DNA sequences in this sample translate to the same CDR3. The V and J genes are TRBV7-2 and TRBJ2-5; 8 nucleotides agree with TRBD2. The CDR3 consists of 14 residues. J was trimmed by 5 bases and V by 0 bases; bases with no gene match: 2. Germline V gives CDR1 SGHTA, CDR2 FQGNSA. The CDR3 region has the DNA TGTGCCAGCAGCTTAGCCGGCGGGGGGGAGACCCAGTACTTC. This encodes CASSLAGGGETQYF.

The chain is built from TRBV29-1 and TRBJ2-7; 7 nucleotides align to TRBD2. Unmatched junction bases numbered 7, after V lost 6 bases and J lost 2 bases. This CDR3 is 13 amino acids long. Germline V lookup: CDR1 SQVTM, CDR2 ANQGSEA. The chain's CDR3 is CSVTGTNTYEQYF. The CDR3 region has the DNA TGCAGCGTGACCGGGACTAACACCTACGAGCAGTACTTC.

This clone has just one count. V is TRBV6-2 or TRBV6-3 and J is TRBJ2-7, with TRBD1 identical over 8 bases. Germline V gene lookup returns CDR1 MNHEY and CDR2 SVGEGT. V dropped 6 bases and J dropped 6; count of bases not matched to a gene: 7. This CDR3 spans 13 amino acids. CDR3 in DNA: TGTGCCAGCAGCCGTCCCGGGACAGGCGAGCAGTACTTC. Its translation: CASSRPGTGEQYF.

The chain recombines TRBV28 with TRBJ1-1; TRBD1 agrees at 9 bases. The germline CDR1 and CDR2 sequences are MDHEN and SYDVKM. The CDR3 covers 14 residues. The V segment lost 3 bases and the J segment 4 bases; nucleotides outside the gene matches: 3. The CDR3 DNA follows: TGTGCCAGCAGTTTGGGACAGGGTGTCACTGAAGCTTTCTTT. The encoded protein is CASSLGQGVTEAFF.

The genes are TRBV7-2 and TRBJ1-2, with 7 nucleotides matching TRBD1. V was pared by 0 bases and J by 4 bases, with 5 bases of the junction left unmatched. The CDR3 length is 15 residues. Germline CDR1 and CDR2: SGHTA and FQGNSA. CDR3 in amino acids: CASSLAVGGSYGYTF. The CDR3 nucleotides read TGTGCCAGCAGCTTAGCGGTAGGGGGCAGCTATGGCTACACCTTC.

V and J are TRBV5-1 and TRBJ2-3; 9 bases are shared with TRBD1. The CDR3 is made up of 20 amino acids. The germline gives CDR1 SGHRS, CDR2 YFSETQ. Losses at the gene ends were 1 base for V and 0 bases for J; bases not matched to a gene: 15. The CDR3: CASSLRGQGGASGSTDTQYF. CDR3 DNA: TGCGCCAGCAGCTTGAGGGGACAGGGTGGCGCTAGCGGAAGCACAGATACGCAGTATTTT.

The J gene is TRBJ2-1, the V gene TRBV30; D might be TRBD1 (5 bases). V was shortened by 3 bases and J by 7 bases, with 16 bases between the two germline ends. CDR1 is GTSNPN, CDR2 SVGIG, per germline (reference sequence). There are 14 residues in the CDR3. This CDR3 is CAWRPGIKGNEQFF. The CDR3 DNA reads as TGTGCCTGGAGACCGGGCATCAAGGGGAATGAGCAGTTCTTC.

The chain has TRBV7-9 and TRBJ1-5, with TRBD1 as a possible D gene (5 bases). Trimming took 4 bases from V and 2 from J, leaving 9 bases between them. This CDR3 spans 14 amino acids. In germline, CDR1 is SEHNR, CDR2 FQNEAQ (reference sequence). CDR3 bases: TGTGCCAGCAGCTCCGGACAAGGCAATCAGCCCCAGCATTTT. Its translation: CASSSGQGNQPQHF.

The chain carries TRBV28 and TRBJ1-5, with 7 bases that match TRBD1. V lost 5 bases and J lost 0; bases outside the gene matches: 10. CDR1 is MDHEN and CDR2 is SYDVKM in the germline V gene. The CDR3 covers 17 residues. CDR3: CASSPRGRVNSNQPQHF. DNA of the CDR3: TGTGCCAGCAGTCCCAGGGGGAGAGTTAATAGCAATCAGCCCCAGCATTTT.

CDR3 residues: CASSSWTGGIYGYTF. As DNA, the CDR3 is TGTGCCAGCAGTTCTTGGACAGGGGGGATCTATGGCTACACCTTC. The chain uses TRBV27 and TRBJ1-2; 10 bases are a match to TRBD1. The CDR3 is made up of 15 amino acids. Losses at the gene ends were 4 bases for V and 4 bases for J; bases not matched to a gene: 6. In germline, CDR1 is MNHEY, CDR2 SMNVEV (reference sequence).

The sample holds a few counts of this clone. The chain has TRBV5-1 and TRBJ2-7; TRBD2 might be the D (6 bases). V was clipped by 6 bases and J by 0 bases, with 10 bases between them. Per the germline V gene, CDR1 is SGHRS and CDR2 is YFSETQ. The CDR3 is 13 residues long. CDR3: CASNMGGSYEQYF. The CDR3 bases are TGCGCCAGCAACATGGGGGGCTCCTACGAGCAGTACTTC.

V is TRBV28 and J is TRBJ1-1, with 12 nucleotides matching TRBD1. The CDR3 consists of 12 residues. V shed 8 bases, J shed 12 bases, and the junction held 7 bases outside the gene matches. CDR1 is MDHEN, CDR2 SYDVKM, per germline. CDR3 sequence (DNA): TGTGCCAGCGGAGCGGGACAGGGGGCATCTTTCTTT. As protein: CASGAGQGASFF.

The count of this clone is one. The chain carries TRBV6-4 and TRBJ1-1, with no clear D. V was trimmed by 5 bases and J by 4 bases, leaving 11 bases between them. The CDR3 is 13 amino acids. Germline V gives CDR1 MRHNA, CDR2 SNTAGT. CDR3 DNA: TGTGCCAGCAGTCCAACGGAGGCCACTGAAGCTTTCTTT. Its translation: CASSPTEATEAFF.